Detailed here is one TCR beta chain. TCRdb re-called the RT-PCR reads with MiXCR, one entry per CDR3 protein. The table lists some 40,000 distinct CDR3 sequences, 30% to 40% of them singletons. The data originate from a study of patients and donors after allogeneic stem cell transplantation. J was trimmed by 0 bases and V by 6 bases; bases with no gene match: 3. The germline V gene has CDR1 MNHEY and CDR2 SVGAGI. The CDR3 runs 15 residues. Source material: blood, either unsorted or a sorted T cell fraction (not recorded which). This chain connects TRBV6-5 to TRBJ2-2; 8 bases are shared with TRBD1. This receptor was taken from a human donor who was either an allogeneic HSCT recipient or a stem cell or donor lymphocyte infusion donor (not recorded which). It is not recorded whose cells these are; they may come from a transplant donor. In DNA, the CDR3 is TGTGCCAGCAGATGGACAGGGTCGAACACCGGGGAGCTGTTTTTT. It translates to CASRWTGSNTGELFF.